The entry below describes one TCR beta chain. Its antigen specificity is not known. Base quality data are lacking; no much larger clone is found one base away. This sample is part of a study of STAT3 mutations in large granular lymphocyte leukemia (dated by TCRdb to about 2019). Study-level background: In roughly half of the longitudinally sequenced T-LGLL patients, canonical activating STAT3 mutations were detected. More than half of T-LGLL patients received one or more immunosuppressive therapy regimens, with hematologic response in about 36% of those treated. To reconstruct clonal hierarchy and dynamics, serial deep sequencing of TCRbeta CDR3 and STAT3 was performed in patients with T-cell large granular lymphocyte leukemia. From an initial cohort of about 220 LGL patients, around 20 representative T-LGLL cases were chosen for longitudinal sequencing of TCRbeta and STAT3. As controls within the study, two patients with natural killer LGL leukemia were also sequenced longitudinally. Patients were sequenced at 4 time points on average, with the number of samplings per patient ranging from 2 to 8.

Relative to germline, V is 0 bases shorter and J is 6 bases shorter, with 15 bases between their ends. The CDR3 goes from the cysteine to the phenylalanine over 15 residues. Only CDR3 DNA remains: 45 bases, in frame from the first base. Reading the germline V gene gives CDR1 ENHRY and CDR2 SYGVKD. TCRbeta libraries were sequenced on an Illumina MiSeq, averaging about 40,773 productive templates per sample. Using multiplex PCR amplification, the immunoSEQ assay generated the TCRbeta CDR3 libraries. The study's processing was this. Repertoire diversity was calculated as previously defined, and values close to 0 indicated extremely monoclonal samples. TCRdb provides this immuneACCESS table in a form limited to in-frame rearrangements. Some clones are lacking; in checked studies, under half of them reflect an unresolved V gene, and why the rest are absent is not known. The V and J calls and clone size are taken from that table; D and trimming were inferred from the DNA. The sample table shows around 1,700 clones, and 62% are seen once. The ten largest clones add up to 55% to 75% of the sample.

Overall study outcomes, separate from this receptor: Persisting codominant clonotypes in some patients meant a small but highly pathogenic clone may have been missed. Because no samples were available when a clone first appeared, clonal expansion was inferred from samplings taken at other points. Variable intervals between samplings and differing treatment regimens complicated linking therapy response to changes in TCR clonal burden. Dominant TCR clone burden was found to exceed STAT3 mutant burden in several patients, suggesting that STAT3 mutation arose secondarily within a pre-expanded clone. Every T-LGLL patient showed at least one immunodominant TCRbeta clonotype, and about half showed multiple immunodominant subclonotypes. In 6 of 18 patients, TCR clonotype switching occurred after therapy, and every newly emerging clone was STAT3 wild type.

The same DNA, extracted from blood mononuclear cells, served for both TCR sequencing and STAT3 sequencing. This clonotype originated in a man in his 60s with T-cell large granular lymphocyte leukemia. Some clones in this sample may be carry-over from other donors' samples. The age is the age at diagnosis. The chain joins TRBV10-3 to TRBJ2-7; the D gene identity is not certain. The sample comprised peripheral blood mononuclear cells. The nucleotides are TGTGCCATCAGTGAGTCGAGTGGCCCCGCAGTCGAGCAGTACTTC. Its amino acids are CAISESSGPAVEQYF.